The sequence of this TCR beta chain was determined in a study of T cell repertoires in cytomegalovirus infection. Turning to the study itself: Carrying CMV and the relevant HLA type showed in public TCR beta signatures. Study results and limitations: Summed frequency of shared TCR beta families picked out CMV carriers who also had the relevant HLA. HLA-C-restricted CMV-specific TCR beta clonotypes were dominant in the ex vivo response.

The V gene end was trimmed by 5 bases and the J gene end by 3 bases; junction bases not matched to a gene: 12. CDR1 and CDR2 from the germline V gene are MGHRA and YSYEKL. CDR3 length: 16 amino acids. TCRdb fed the reads into MiXCR, producing one record per CDR3 protein. The sample has about 230,000 distinct CDR3 sequences; 22% are singletons. As regards this clonotype: The antigen remains undetermined.

V is TRBV4-1 and J is TRBJ1-1; 7 bases fit TRBD1. This TCR came from a human donor in good health (CMV status not recorded). Some clones in this sample may be carry-over from other donors' samples. The sequenced material came from CD8+ T cells from PBMCs. Here the CDR3 reads CASSSRQGGRDTEAFF. The CDR3, as DNA: TGCGCCAGCAGCTCCCGACAGGGCGGTAGGGACACTGAAGCTTTCTTT.